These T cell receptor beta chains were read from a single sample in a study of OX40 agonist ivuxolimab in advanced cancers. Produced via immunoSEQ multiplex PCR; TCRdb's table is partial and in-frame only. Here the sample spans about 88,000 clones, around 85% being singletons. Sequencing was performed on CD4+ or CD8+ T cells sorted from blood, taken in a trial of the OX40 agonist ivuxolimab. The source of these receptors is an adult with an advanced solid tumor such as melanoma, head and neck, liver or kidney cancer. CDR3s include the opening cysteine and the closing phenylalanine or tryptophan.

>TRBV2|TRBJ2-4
CASSPDQTGVPIQYF
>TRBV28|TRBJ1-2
CASSYEGTGYGYTF
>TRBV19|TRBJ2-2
CASSISWGTNTGELFF
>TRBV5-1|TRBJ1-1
CASSRDPNTEAFF
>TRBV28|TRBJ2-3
CASSITAGRGTQYF
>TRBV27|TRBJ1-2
CASSHSGAIPNYGYTF
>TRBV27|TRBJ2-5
CASSLKKTSGGWRQETQYF
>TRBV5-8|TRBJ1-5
CASSLVQPQHF
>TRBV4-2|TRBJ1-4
CASSPGGLTNEKLFF
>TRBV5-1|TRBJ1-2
CASSKGLTVYGYTF
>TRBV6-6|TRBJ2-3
CASSSSGDTQYF
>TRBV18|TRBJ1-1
CASSPATGEAFF
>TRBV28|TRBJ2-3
CASTSRTETDTQYF
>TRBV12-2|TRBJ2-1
CASRLKGRPYNEQFF
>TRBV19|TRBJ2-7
CASSIGRDRYEQYF
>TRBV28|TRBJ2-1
CASSLAGQYYNEQFF